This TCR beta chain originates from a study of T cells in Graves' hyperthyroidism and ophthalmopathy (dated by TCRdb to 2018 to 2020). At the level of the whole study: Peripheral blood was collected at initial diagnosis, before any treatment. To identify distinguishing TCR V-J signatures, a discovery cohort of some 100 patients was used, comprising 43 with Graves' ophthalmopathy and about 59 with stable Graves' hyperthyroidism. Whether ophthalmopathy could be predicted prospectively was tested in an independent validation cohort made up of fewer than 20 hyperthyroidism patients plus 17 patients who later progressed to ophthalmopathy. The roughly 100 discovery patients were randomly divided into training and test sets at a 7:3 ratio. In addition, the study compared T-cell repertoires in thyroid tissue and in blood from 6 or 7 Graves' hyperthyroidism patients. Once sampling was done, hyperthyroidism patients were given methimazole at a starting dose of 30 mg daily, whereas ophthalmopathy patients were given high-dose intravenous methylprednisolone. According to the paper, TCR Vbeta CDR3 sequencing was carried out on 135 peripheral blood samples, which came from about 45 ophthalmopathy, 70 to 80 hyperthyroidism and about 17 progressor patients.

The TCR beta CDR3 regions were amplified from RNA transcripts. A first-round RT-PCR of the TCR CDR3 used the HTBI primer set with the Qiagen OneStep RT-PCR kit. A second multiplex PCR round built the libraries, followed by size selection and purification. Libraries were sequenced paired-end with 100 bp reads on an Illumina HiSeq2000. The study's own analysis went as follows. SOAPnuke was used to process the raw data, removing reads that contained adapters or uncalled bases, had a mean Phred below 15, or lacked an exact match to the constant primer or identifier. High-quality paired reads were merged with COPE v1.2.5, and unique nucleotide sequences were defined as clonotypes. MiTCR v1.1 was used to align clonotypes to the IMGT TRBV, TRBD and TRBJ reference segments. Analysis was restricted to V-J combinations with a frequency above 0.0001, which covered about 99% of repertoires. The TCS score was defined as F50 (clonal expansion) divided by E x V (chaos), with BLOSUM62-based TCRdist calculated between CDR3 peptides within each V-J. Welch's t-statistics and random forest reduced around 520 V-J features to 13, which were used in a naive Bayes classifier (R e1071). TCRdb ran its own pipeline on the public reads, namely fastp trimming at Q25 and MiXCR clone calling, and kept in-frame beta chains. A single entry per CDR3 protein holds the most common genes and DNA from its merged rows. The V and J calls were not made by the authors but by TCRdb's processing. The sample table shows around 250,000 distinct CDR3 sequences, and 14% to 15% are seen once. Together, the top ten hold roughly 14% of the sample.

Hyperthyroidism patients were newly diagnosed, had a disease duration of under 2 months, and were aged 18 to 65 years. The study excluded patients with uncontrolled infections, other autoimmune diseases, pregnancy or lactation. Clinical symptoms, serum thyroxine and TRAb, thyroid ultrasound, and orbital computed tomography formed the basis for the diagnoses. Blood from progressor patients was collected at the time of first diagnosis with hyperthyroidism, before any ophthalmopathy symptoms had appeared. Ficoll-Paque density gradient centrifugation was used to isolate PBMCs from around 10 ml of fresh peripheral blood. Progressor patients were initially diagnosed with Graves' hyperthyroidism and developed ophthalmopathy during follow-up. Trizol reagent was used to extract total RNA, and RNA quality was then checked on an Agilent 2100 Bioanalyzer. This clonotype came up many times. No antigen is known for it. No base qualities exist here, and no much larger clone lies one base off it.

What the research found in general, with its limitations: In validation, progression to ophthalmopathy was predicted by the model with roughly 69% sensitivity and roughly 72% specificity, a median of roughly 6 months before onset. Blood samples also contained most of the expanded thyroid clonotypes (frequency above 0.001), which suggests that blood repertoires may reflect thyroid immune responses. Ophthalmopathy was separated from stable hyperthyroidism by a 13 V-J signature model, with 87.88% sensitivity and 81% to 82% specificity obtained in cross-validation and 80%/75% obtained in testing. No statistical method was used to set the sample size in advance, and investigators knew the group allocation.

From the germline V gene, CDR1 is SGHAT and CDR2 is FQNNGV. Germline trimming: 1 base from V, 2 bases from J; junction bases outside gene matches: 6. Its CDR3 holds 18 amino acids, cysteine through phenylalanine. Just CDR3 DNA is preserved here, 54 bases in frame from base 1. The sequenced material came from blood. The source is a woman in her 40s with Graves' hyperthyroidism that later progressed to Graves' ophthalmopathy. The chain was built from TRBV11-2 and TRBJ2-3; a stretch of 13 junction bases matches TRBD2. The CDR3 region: CASSLGDGLAGVTDTQYF. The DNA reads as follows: TGTGCCAGCAGCTTAGGGGACGGACTAGCGGGAGTCACAGATACGCAGTATTTT.